The 9 T cell receptor beta chains below all came from one sample that was sequenced in a study of regulatory T cells in long-lasting Graves disease. Time point meaning: newly diagnosed GD, antithyroid drugs for less than 3 months. Making the TCR library involved RNA that had been extracted from PBMCs. TCR beta libraries were built with iRepertoire HTBI primers and Arm-PCR of CDR3 regions. TCRdb analysed the multiplex PCR reads with MiXCR anew, one entry per CDR3 protein. The sample gives over 450,000 distinct CDR3 sequences, about 12% of which show up once; roughly 8.9% is in the top ten. A further study also used this sample, focusing on T cells in Graves' hyperthyroidism and ophthalmopathy.

Sequenced material: peripheral blood mononuclear cells (PBMCs), taken at new diagnosis, from a patient treated with antithyroid drugs. The receptors originated from a woman aged 25 to 45 with Graves disease.

This clonotype was seen at least ten times. The rearrangement uses TRBV24-1 and TRBJ2-1, with a possible D match to TRBD2 (5 bases). The germline CDR1 and CDR2 sequences are KGHDR and SFDVKD. V was cut by 3 bases and J by 3 bases, with 11 bases left in between. The CDR3 contains 15 residues. CDR3 sequence reads: CATSDKRTYYNEQFF. CDR3 nucleotide sequence: TGTGCCACCAGTGATAAGCGGACTTACTACAATGAGCAGTTCTTC.

This clonotype was found many times. The gene calls are TRBV28 and TRBJ1-5; D gene unclear. CDR1 MDHEN and CDR2 SYDVKM come from the germline V gene. Trimming left V 3 bases short and J 7 bases short, with 16 bases between. The CDR3 has 15 residues. As DNA, the CDR3 is TGTGCCAGCAGTTTTTTTCTGGGTATAGGGCAGCCCCAGCATTTT. Its protein product is CASSFFLGIGQPQHF.

This clonotype was detected ten times or more. This rearrangement joins TRBV19 to TRBJ1-5, with D perhaps TRBD1 (5 bases). Germline assignment: CDR1 LNHDA and CDR2 SQIVND (reference sequence). V was clipped by 5 bases and J by 3 bases, with 14 bases between them. The CDR3 spans 15 residues. Here the CDR3 DNA reads TGTGCCAGTAGTTGGGGCAGGGCCAACAATCAGCCCCAGCATTTT. It specifies CASSWGRANNQPQHF.

This clonotype was picked up many times. In DNA, the CDR3 is TGTGCCAGCATGAGGGACCGTCCTAAACTTTCACCCCTCCACTTT. Translated: CASMRDRPKLSPLHF. This rearrangement joins TRBV2 to TRBJ1-6; the D gene is possibly TRBD1 (5 bases). The CDR3 extends over 15 amino acids. V was pared by 7 bases and J by 9 bases, with 19 bases between. Looked up from germline, CDR1 is SNHLY and CDR2 is FYNNEI.

In its sample, this clonotype was seen a few times. The V and J genes are TRBV6-2 or TRBV6-3 and TRBJ1-1; TRBD1 matches at 7 bases. From germline, CDR1 is MNHEY and CDR2 SVGEGT. The trim removed 4 bases at V and 3 bases at J, leaving 8 bases unmatched. This CDR3 contains 15 residues. The CDR3, as DNA: TGTGCCAGCAGTTCTGAACAGGGGATATACACTGAAGCTTTCTTT. Its protein is CASSSEQGIYTEAFF.

This clonotype was observed at least ten times. The chain uses TRBV10-2 and TRBJ2-5; the match to TRBD2 covers 10 bases. Germline V gene data show CDR1 as WSHSY and CDR2 as SAAADI. Trimming cost V 3 bases and J 5 bases; bases outside gene matches: 9. The CDR3 is 16 residues long. This CDR3 is CASSDRGSGRPETQYF. The CDR3 DNA reads as TGCGCCAGCAGTGATCGGGGTAGCGGGAGGCCGGAGACCCAGTACTTC.

The chain combines TRBV28 with TRBJ2-7; 9 positions match TRBD2. The CDR3 runs to 12 residues. The V gene's germline CDR1 is MDHEN and CDR2 SYDVKM. Trimming at V came to 8 bases and at J to 8 bases, leaving 7 bases not matched to a gene. The DNA for the CDR3 is TGTGCCAGCGGGCTAGCGGGACGGCAGCAGTACTTC. Encoded protein: CASGLAGRQQYF.

At least ten counts were recorded for this clonotype. The CDR3 nucleotides read TGTGCCAGCAGTTTGGTACTAGCGGGACGAGTGCAGTACTTC. Translated: CASSLVLAGRVQYF. The rearrangement uses TRBV12-3 or TRBV12-4 and TRBJ2-7; TRBD2 aligns across 10 bases. CDR3 length equals 14 residues. Germline trimming cut 3 bases from V and 9 bases from J; bases unmatched to any gene: 8.

Only a few counts were recorded for this clonotype. The V gene is TRBV18, the J gene TRBJ2-3, with TRBD2 matching 14 bases. The CDR3 contains 17 residues. Germline loops: CDR1 KGHSH, CDR2 LQKENI. V lost 2 bases, J lost 4 bases, and 5 bases stayed unmatched. This CDR3 is CASSPRLAGGRADTQYF. DNA for the CDR3: TGTGCCAGCTCACCAAGACTAGCGGGAGGGCGTGCAGATACGCAGTATTTT.